Below are 14 T cell receptor beta chains sequenced from a single sample in a study of circulating tumor DNA in untreated peripheral T-cell lymphoma. The method was immunoSEQ multiplex PCR; TCRdb's version includes in-frame clones alone and lacks a portion of them. The repertoire holds 2,000 to 2,500 clones, around 63% seen once, with 17% in the top ten. Sample: tumor tissue. Receptors originate from a human donor with peripheral T-cell lymphoma.

This clone has only a few counts. The rearrangement links TRBV18 to TRBJ1-2; unclear D gene. Trimming left V 0 bases short and J 10 bases short, with 9 bases between. Germline values: CDR1 KGHSH, CDR2 LQKENI. This CDR3 contains 12 residues. The CDR3 region has the DNA TGTGCCAGCTCACCACCGAAGGGTTCCTACACCTTC. Encoded protein: CASSPPKGSYTF. The whole variable domain, remainder taken from reference TRBV18 and TRBJ1-2, is NAGVMQNPRHLVRRRGQEARLRCSPMKGHSHVYWYRQLPEEGLKFMVYLQKENIIDESGMPKERFSAEFPKEGPSILRIQQVVRGDSAAYFCASSPPKGSYTFGSGTRLTVV.

This clone came up a few times. The V and J genes are TRBV30 and TRBJ1-4; D unclear. The CDR3 length is 16 residues. Per germline, CDR1 GTSNPN and CDR2 SVGIG (reference sequence). The V end lost 4 bases, the J end lost 0 bases, and 15 bases lay between the germline ends. CDR3 DNA sequence: TGTGCCTGGACCGCGGGCCTACTCGCAACTAATGAAAAACTGTTTTTT. Protein product: CAWTAGLLATNEKLFF.

In this sample, this clone is medium-sized. J is TRBJ2-3 and V is TRBV6-8; 9 bases agree with TRBD1. Trimming at V came to 2 bases and at J to 5 bases, leaving 5 bases not matched to a gene. This CDR3 is 15 amino acids long. The V gene's germline CDR1 is MNHGY and CDR2 SAAAGT. CDR3 in DNA: TGTGCCAGCAGTTACGGGGACAGGGAAAAAGATACGCAGTATTTT. Translation gives CASSYGDREKDTQYF.

The genes are TRBV14 and TRBJ2-3; TRBD2 agrees at 7 bases. The CDR3 loop spans 14 amino acids. V dropped 6 bases and J dropped 10; count of bases not matched to a gene: 13. Germline CDR1 reads SGHDN; CDR2 reads FVKESK. CDR3 in DNA: TGTGCCAGCAGTCCGGCCCCTAGCGGTCGGGCGCAGTATTTT. Encoded protein: CASSPAPSGRAQYF.

The J gene is TRBJ1-2, the V gene TRBV6-8; D is uncertain. Germline CDR1 reads MNHGY; CDR2 reads SAAAGT. Deletions cut 6 bases from V and 0 bases from J, with 8 bases between. CDR3 length equals 13 residues. CDR3 in amino acids: CASRESPNYGYTF. The CDR3 bases are TGTGCCAGCAGGGAGAGTCCTAACTATGGCTACACCTTC.

The genes are TRBV5-1 and TRBJ1-4; TRBD1 matches 7 bases. This CDR3 has 15 residues. Per germline, CDR1 SGHRS and CDR2 YFSETQ. Unmatched junction bases numbered 7, after V lost 0 bases and J lost 8 bases. CDR3 nucleotide sequence: TGCGCCAGCAGCTTGGTAGCAGGGGGTAACGAAAAACTGTTTTTT. It is translated as CASSLVAGGNEKLFF.

This clone has only one observation. The J gene is TRBJ1-1, the V gene TRBV1. TRBV1 is recorded as a pseudogene. CDR3 length: 12 residues. The CDR3 region has the DNA TGCGCCAGCAGCCAAGATAGTACTCAGGCTTTCTTT. The encoded protein is CASSQDSTQAFF.

The V gene is TRBV19, the J gene TRBJ2-1; no definite D call. Deletions cut 3 bases from V and 5 bases from J, with 8 bases between. Germline V CDR1 and CDR2: LNHDA, SQIVND (reference sequence). The CDR3 consists of 13 residues. CDR3 protein: CASSMSHNNEQFF. CDR3 DNA: TGTGCCAGTAGTATGTCGCACAACAATGAGCAGTTCTTC.

The chain couples TRBV6-8 to TRBJ1-1; 10 bases agree with TRBD1. Trimming removed 5 bases from V and 4 bases from J; junction bases left unmatched: 1. Germline assignment: CDR1 MNHGY and CDR2 SAAAGT. This CDR3 is built from 13 residues. This chain's CDR3 is CASSDRGRTEAFF. CDR3 nucleotide sequence: TGTGCCAGCAGTGACAGGGGGCGCACTGAAGCTTTCTTT.

Relative to its sample, this clone is medium-sized (0.01 to 0.1%). V and J are TRBV29-1 and TRBJ2-5; a weak D match, TRBD2 (5 bases). Germline CDR1 SQVTM, CDR2 ANQGSEA. The ends were cut back, 2 bases at V and 1 base at J, with 11 bases in the middle. The CDR3 consists of 14 residues. The chain's CDR3 is CSVELARAQETQYF. For the CDR3, the DNA is TGCAGCGTTGAATTGGCGCGGGCCCAAGAGACCCAGTACTTC.

To note about this clone: The junction does not match germline at one end; this may be a read error. The chain joins TRBV18 to TRBJ2-3; no reliable D call. Germline V lookup: CDR1 KGHSH, CDR2 LQKENI. This CDR3 spans 14 amino acids. The CDR3 loop reads CASSPEIQGDTQYF. The CDR3 DNA is TGTGCCAGCTCACCAGAGATCCAAGGAGATACGCAATATTTT.

J is TRBJ1-5 and V is TRBV19; D ambiguous. The CDR3 length is 12 residues. V was pared by 7 bases and J by 5 bases, with 9 bases between. Germline V gene sequence: CDR1 LNHDA, CDR2 SQIVND (reference sequence). The CDR3 nucleotides read TGTGCCAGTACCCCGGGTTATCAGCCCCAGCATTTT. It codes for CASTPGYQPQHF.

This chain joins TRBV11-3 and TRBJ2-1; TRBD2 matches at 11 bases. Unmatched junction bases numbered 10, after V lost 5 bases and J lost 10 bases. Germline CDR1 and CDR2: SGHNT and YENEEA. The CDR3 contains 15 residues. The CDR3 DNA sequence: TGTGCCAGCAGCAGTAGCGGGAGGGCCACGGAGGAGCAGTTCTTC. It encodes CASSSSGRATEEQFF.

This chain links TRBV6-8 with TRBJ1-1; D not certain. This CDR3 has 15 amino acids. Trimming removed 5 bases from V and 0 bases from J, with 13 bases in between. The V gene's germline CDR1 is MNHGY and CDR2 SAAAGT. CDR3 DNA: TGTGCCAGCAGTCTACCCCCGCCCATGAACACTGAAGCTTTCTTT. It is translated as CASSLPPPMNTEAFF.